This entry lists 10 T cell receptor beta chains sequenced from one sample in a study of blood T cells in healthy people across ages. A J-beta primer mix and a sample-barcoded 5' primer were used in a second PCR of roughly 6 to 12 cycles. Using its own MiXCR run on the 5' RACE reads, TCRdb lists one record per CDR3 protein. The table lists hundreds of thousands of distinct CDR3 sequences, around 30% of them singletons, with 25% to 30% in the top ten. Sequencing used blood. The source of these receptors is a woman aged 70-85 years in good health.

The rearrangement joins TRBV5-1 to TRBJ2-3; TRBD2 is a possible D gene (6 bases). The germline V and J ends were trimmed by 3 bases and 2 bases, with 13 bases remaining between them. This CDR3 comprises 15 residues. Germline values: CDR1 SGHRS, CDR2 YFSETQ. The CDR3 reads CASSSFGLTTDTQYF. The DNA of the CDR3 is TGCGCCAGCAGCTCTTTTGGACTAACCACAGATACGCAGTATTTT.

As DNA, the CDR3 is TGTGCCAGCAGCTTAGGACCAAACGGCTACACCTTC. Amino acid sequence: CASSLGPNGYTF. The gene calls are TRBV7-2 and TRBJ1-2; D is undetermined. V dropped 1 base and J dropped 8 bases, with 8 bases sitting between them. The germline V gene has CDR1 SGHTA and CDR2 FQGNSA. This CDR3 contains 12 residues.

The V call is TRBV20-1, the J call TRBJ2-3; possibly TRBD1 for D (5 bases). The V gene's germline CDR1 is DFQATT and CDR2 SNEGSKA (reference sequence). The CDR3 has 11 residues. The V gene lost 6 bases and the J gene lost 10 bases, with 14 bases spanning the gap. The CDR3 DNA sequence: TGCAGTGCCCCCAGACAGTTCGCGCAGTATTTT. It yields the protein CSAPRQFAQYF.

This clonotype has a count of ten or more. J is TRBJ1-4 and V is TRBV29-1; weak D call: TRBD1 (6 bases). V lost 4 bases and J 7 bases, leaving 16 bases between the germline ends. The CDR3 loop spans 14 amino acids. The germline gives CDR1 SQVTM, CDR2 ANQGSEA. CDR3 amino acids: CSVGTVKESEKLFF. CDR3 nucleotides: TGCAGCGTTGGGACAGTGAAGGAGTCTGAAAAACTGTTTTTT.

The chain uses TRBV11-2 and TRBJ1-4; possible D gene TRBD1, 5 bases. The CDR3 contains 13 residues. In germline, CDR1 is SGHAT, CDR2 FQNNGV. Trimming took off 5 bases at V and 8 bases at J, with 12 bases between the two ends. In nucleotides, the CDR3 is TGTGCCAGCAGCCAGGGAGTTGGGGAAAAACTGTTTTTT. This codes for CASSQGVGEKLFF.

The J gene is TRBJ1-3, the V gene TRBV20-1, with 7 bases matching TRBD1. There are 14 residues in the CDR3. After removal of 5 bases from V and 0 bases from J, the junction contained 4 bases not matched to a gene. Per germline, CDR1 DFQATT and CDR2 SNEGSKA (reference sequence). The CDR3 nucleotides are TGCAGTGCTGGGCGGACAGGCTCTGGAAACACCATATATTTT. Its translation is CSAGRTGSGNTIYF.

This clonotype has only a few counts. CDR3 nucleotide sequence: TGTGCCAGCAGCGAGGCCGGCTTCTACGAGCAGTACTTC. As protein: CASSEAGFYEQYF. The V call is TRBV5-6, the J call TRBJ2-5; unclear D gene. The better agreement between TRBJ2-7 and the DNA end casts doubt on the J call. Germline V gene data show CDR1 as SGHDT and CDR2 as YYEEEE. This CDR3 region has 13 residues.

V is TRBV19 and J is TRBJ1-2, with 7 positions matching TRBD1. CDR1 and CDR2 (germline): LNHDA, SQIVND (reference sequence). The CDR3 has 16 residues. Trimming cost V 4 bases and J 6 bases; bases outside gene matches: 14. This CDR3 reads CASSNLKTGTADGYTF. Here the CDR3 DNA reads TGTGCCAGTAGTAACTTAAAGACCGGGACAGCTGATGGCTACACCTTC.

Concerning this clonotype itself: At one end, the junction sequence differs from germline, possibly due to a read error. V gene TRBV10-3 combines with J gene TRBJ1-2; 8 bases agree with TRBD1. Germline CDR1 is ENHRY and CDR2 is SYGVKD. There are 13 residues in the CDR3. CDR3 region: CAISSDRDYGYTF. CDR3 nucleotides: TGTGCCATCAGCTCGGACAGGGACTACGGCTACACCTTC.

The chain uses TRBV20-1 and TRBJ1-2; D is uncertain. CDR1 and CDR2 from the germline V gene are DFQATT and SNEGSKA (reference sequence). Trimming cost V 0 bases and J 7 bases, with 12 bases left between them. The CDR3 spans 13 residues. Here the CDR3 reads CSARDPDGAGYTF. The DNA for the CDR3 is TGCAGTGCTAGAGATCCCGACGGCGCTGGCTACACCTTC.